This is a list of T cell receptor beta chains from one sample in a study of identical twins. TCRdb processed the 5' RACE reads anew with MiXCR; each CDR3 protein has one entry. This table has 1.5 million to 2 million distinct CDR3 sequences, less than 35% appearing once. Input material: cord blood. These receptors came from a newborn girl in good health. The CDR3 runs from the conserved cysteine through the conserved F or W. A D gene is named only where the DNA matches it firmly. Size is omitted from some rows. Given values are once, few, many or a class for expanded clones.

size	V	J	D	DNA	CDR3
-	TRBV5-1	TRBJ2-5	-	TGCGCCAGCAGACAGACCCAGTACTTC	CASRQTQYF
-	TRBV28	TRBJ2-4	TRBD2	TGTGCCAGCAGTGTTAGCGGGGGGGCGTCCAAAAACATTCAGTACTTC	CASSVSGGASKNIQYF
-	TRBV7-2	TRBJ2-3	TRBD2	TGTGCCAGCAGCTTAGTGAGGACTAGCATCACAGATACGCAGTATTTT	CASSLVRTSITDTQYF
few	TRBV12-3/TRBV12-4	TRBJ2-1	TRBD2	TGTGCCAGCAGTTTCAGCGGGAGCGCCTACAATGAGCAGTTCTTC	CASSFSGSAYNEQFF
-	TRBV5-6	TRBJ1-4	-	TGTGCCAGCAGCTCACAGGTCCTAGATGAAAAACTGTTTTTT	CASSSQVLDEKLFF
-	TRBV5-1	TRBJ2-7	TRBD1	TGCGCCAGCAGCTGGACAGGCGAATACTACGAGCAGTACTTC	CASSWTGEYYEQYF
few	TRBV20-1	TRBJ2-5	-	TGCAGTGCGGAGAGCCGGGATGAGCAGTACTTC	CSAESRDEQYF
few	TRBV4-1	TRBJ2-7	-	TGCGCCAGCAGCCAAGTCGGGGCCTCTGGGTCCTACGAGCAGTACTTC	CASSQVGASGSYEQYF
-	TRBV20-1	TRBJ2-7	-	TGCAGTGCTAGATCGACGGACTATACTTACGAGCAGTACTTC	CSARSTDYTYEQYF
-	TRBV29-1	TRBJ1-3	-	TGCAGCGTTGAGGCACGAGGGACTGGAAACACCATATATTTT	CSVEARGTGNTIYF
-	TRBV19	TRBJ2-4	TRBD2	TGTGCCAGTAGTATGTTGTTGGTAGCGGGGGGGGACAAAAACATTCAGTACTTC	CASSMLLVAGGDKNIQYF
-	TRBV13	TRBJ1-4	-	TGTGCCAGCAGCTTAGGTCAGGGGAGGCCTGAAAAACTGTTTTTT	CASSLGQGRPEKLFF
-	TRBV7-8	TRBJ2-5	-	TGTGCCAGCAGCTCCCTCCTAGGACGGACTGACCAAGAGACCCAGTACTTC	CASSSLLGRTDQETQYF
-	TRBV6-1	TRBJ2-5	TRBD2	TGTGCCAGCGGACTAGGGACTAGCGGGGGCGATGAGCAGTACTTC	CASGLGTSGGDEQYF
-	TRBV27	TRBJ2-1	TRBD2	TGTGCCAGCAGTCGGAAGGGACTAGGGTACAATGAGCAGTTCTTC	CASSRKGLGYNEQFF
few	TRBV10-2	TRBJ2-3	-	TGCGCCAGCAGTGTGGCCTCCAAGACCGACCCCACAGATACGCAGTATTTT	CASSVASKTDPTDTQYF
once	TRBV21-1	TRBJ2-1	-	TGTGCCAGCAGCAAAGCCCGGACTAGCGGGAGCAATGAGCAGTTCTTC	CASSKARTSGSNEQFF
-	TRBV28	TRBJ2-7	TRBD1	TGTGCCAGCAGTTCTGGGACAGGGGAAGGGTACTACTACGCCGAGCAGTACTTC	CASSSGTGEGYYYAEQYF
many	TRBV7-2	TRBJ2-1	TRBD2	TGTGCCAGCAGCTTCGCTAGCGGGACCTACAATGAGCAGTTCTTC	CASSFASGTYNEQFF
-	TRBV18	TRBJ2-3	-	TGTGCCAGCTCACCTAGGGCAAGTCGGCTGAGCACAGATACGCAGTATTTT	CASSPRASRLSTDTQYF
few	TRBV12-3/TRBV12-4	TRBJ1-1	-	TGTGCCAGCAGTCCCGGACAGCACAACACTGAAGCTTTCTTT	CASSPGQHNTEAFF
few	TRBV18	TRBJ2-7	-	TGTGCCAGCTCATCTAGCGAGGCCTACGAGCAGTACTTC	CASSSSEAYEQYF
-	TRBV19	TRBJ1-1	-	TGTGCCAGTAGTATCCTGGGACGCGAAGCTTTCTTT	CASSILGREAFF
many	TRBV12-3/TRBV12-4	TRBJ2-1	-	TGTGCCAGCCGACACGCCTACAATGAGCAGTTCTTC	CASRHAYNEQFF
-	TRBV4-2	TRBJ2-7	TRBD2	TGTGCCAGCAGCCAAGGGACTAGCGGGAACGGGCAGTACTTC	CASSQGTSGNGQYF
-	TRBV29-1	TRBJ2-3	TRBD2	TGCAGCGTGACCGAGCGGGGGGGCACAGTTACGCAGTATTTT	CSVTERGGTVTQYF
few	TRBV2	TRBJ1-1	-	TGTGCCAGCGGAAAGGGGTCGAACACTGAAGCTTTCTTT	CASGKGSNTEAFF
-	TRBV29-1	TRBJ2-7	TRBD1	TGCAGCGTTTTGACAGGGGGCCCCTCCTACGAGCAGTACTTC	CSVLTGGPSYEQYF
few	TRBV27	TRBJ1-3	-	TGTGCCAGCAGTCCCCACATCTCTGGAAACACCATATATTTT	CASSPHISGNTIYF
many	TRBV29-1	TRBJ1-2	TRBD1	TGCAGCGTTGCACCAGGGGGGAATAACCATGGCTACACCTTC	CSVAPGGNNHGYTF
few	TRBV25-1	TRBJ2-1	TRBD2	TGTGCCAGCAGTGGATACGGGACTAGCGGGAGCCCATACAATGAGCAGTTCTTC	CASSGYGTSGSPYNEQFF
-	TRBV21-1	TRBJ1-5	-	TGTGCCAGCAGCAAAGGGACAGGGGGTGGTGCCAATCAGCCCCAGCATTTT	CASSKGTGGGANQPQHF
-	TRBV4-2	TRBJ1-5	TRBD1	TGTGCCAGCAGCCAAGGACACACAGGGGGAGGCCCCTATAGCAATCAGCCCCAGCATTTT	CASSQGHTGGGPYSNQPQHF
-	TRBV20-1	TRBJ1-1	-	TGCAGTGCTTGCCCTACGGTCCAGCGGTCTGAAGCTTTCTTT	CSACPTVQRSEAFF
-	TRBV14	TRBJ2-3	TRBD2	TGTGCCAGCAGCCAAAGGAGGGAACTAGCGGAAGATACGCAGTATTTT	CASSQRRELAEDTQYF
-	TRBV15	TRBJ2-7	-	TGTGCCACCAGCAGAGATCGGGCAGATCACGAGCAGTACTTC	CATSRDRADHEQYF
-	TRBV27	TRBJ2-1	-	TGTGCCAGCAGTACGACTAGTGGCCCTTACAATGAGCGGTTCTTC	CASSTTSGPYNERFF
-	TRBV7-9	TRBJ2-5	-	TGTGCCAGCAGCTTAACTCCCGGGTATGTCCCCAATGAGCAGTACTTC	CASSLTPGYVPNEQYF
-	TRBV20-1	TRBJ2-4	-	TGCAGTGCTAGAGATGCAGGCAGAAAAAACATTCAGTACTTC	CSARDAGRKNIQYF
few	TRBV20-1	TRBJ2-7	TRBD2	TGCAGTGCCCAACTAGCGGGATCCTACGAGCAGTACTTC	CSAQLAGSYEQYF
-	TRBV4-1	TRBJ2-1	TRBD2	TGCGCCAGCAGCCGACTAGCGGGGTGGTACAATGAGCAGTTCTTC	CASSRLAGWYNEQFF
-	TRBV6-1	TRBJ2-1	-	TGTGCCAGCAGGAACCCTTTTCGAGGGGGGGCAGTCTACAATGAGCAGTTCTTC	CASRNPFRGGAVYNEQFF
few	TRBV12-3/TRBV12-4	TRBJ2-7	TRBD1	TGTGCCAGCAGTGCGGACAGGGGTCCCTACAATGAGCAGTACTTC	CASSADRGPYNEQYF
-	TRBV2	TRBJ2-1	TRBD1	TGTGCCAGCAGTGAACGTGCAGGGGGCAATGAGCAGTTCTTC	CASSERAGGNEQFF